This is a list of T cell receptor beta chains from one sample in a study of shared clonotypes between healthy human individuals. The protocol was immunoSEQ multiplex PCR, while the TCRdb copy is restricted to in-frame clones and leaves out a portion. The sample comprises about 1,800,000 clones, about 95% of which are singletons, and around 1% rests with the top ten. The sequencing sample was made of naive CD8+ T cells sorted from blood. Receptors originate from a man aged 18 to 35 in good health. Each CDR3 is given with its conserved first and last residue. D genes are given only for firm matches. Size values are once, few and many counts, or a class for expanded clones, and some rows have none.

clone size	V gene	J gene	D gene	CDR3 DNA	CDR3 protein
.	TRBV6-5	TRBJ2-2	.	TGTGCCAGCAGTTTGCTAGAAGAGTCCGGGGAGCTGTTTTTT	CASSLLEESGELFF
.	TRBV27	TRBJ2-5	TRBD2	TGTGCCAGCAGTTCCTGGACTAGCGGGGAGTCCCAGTACTTC	CASSSWTSGESQYF
.	TRBV5-1	TRBJ1-1	.	TGCGCCAGCAGCCCTAGGGGGGGAAATTGGGAAGCTTTCTTT	CASSPRGGNWEAFF
.	TRBV6-5	TRBJ2-3	.	TGTGCCAGCAGTTACTCGATCGGCACAGATACGCAGTATTTT	CASSYSIGTDTQYF
.	TRBV7-9	TRBJ2-7	TRBD2	TGTGCCAGCAGCTTTGGACTAGCGGGAGGAAGCGAGCAGTACTTC	CASSFGLAGGSEQYF
.	TRBV6-4	TRBJ1-1	.	TGTGCCAGCAGTGACTCGGTTTGGGAGGGAGCTTTCTTT	CASSDSVWEGAFF
.	TRBV25-1	TRBJ1-4	.	TGTGCCAGCAGTTGGCCGGCACAGGAAAAACTGTTTTTT	CASSWPAQEKLFF
.	TRBV28	TRBJ2-5	TRBD2	TGTGCCAGCAGTGGACTAGCGGAACAAGAGACCCAGTACTTC	CASSGLAEQETQYF
.	TRBV7-3	TRBJ2-2	.	TGTGCCAGCAGGCCCGGGACCTACACCGGGGAGCTGTTTTTT	CASRPGTYTGELFF
.	TRBV25-1	TRBJ1-1	.	TGTGCCAGCAGTGAAGCCTGGGGGGTCCCTGAAGCTTTCTTT	CASSEAWGVPEAFF
.	TRBV6-5	TRBJ2-5	.	TGTGCCAGCAGCCCCTACATAGACCAAGAGACCCAGTACTTC	CASSPYIDQETQYF
.	TRBV27	TRBJ2-7	TRBD2	TGTGCCAGCAGCTTCTCGGCGGGAGGGGAGCAGTACTTC	CASSFSAGGEQYF
.	TRBV28	TRBJ2-7	.	TGTGCCAGCAGTTTAAAACGTAGCTCCTACGAGCAGTACTTC	CASSLKRSSYEQYF
.	TRBV6-1	TRBJ1-3	.	TGTGCCAGCAGTGAATCCCAGGGACTCCCTGGAAACACCATATATTTT	CASSESQGLPGNTIYF
.	TRBV27	TRBJ1-5	.	TGTGCCAGCAGTTTCGCCAGGGGCGGCAATCAGCCCCAGCATTTT	CASSFARGGNQPQHF
.	TRBV6-5	TRBJ1-1	.	TGTGCCAGCAGTCCCCTTAACGGGAACACTGAAGCTTTCTTT	CASSPLNGNTEAFF
.	TRBV12-5	TRBJ2-1	.	TGTGCTAGTGGTACCCTGGGGGGAGGTGAGCAGTTCTTC	CASGTLGGGEQFF
.	TRBV27	TRBJ2-7	.	TGTGCCAGCAGTTTCGGGGACCCTGGATTCTACGAGCAGTACTTC	CASSFGDPGFYEQYF
once	TRBV5-5	TRBJ2-7	.	TGTGCCAGCAGCCTAACTTACGAGTTTTCTTCCTACGAGCAGTACTTC	CASSLTYEFSSYEQYF
.	TRBV27	TRBJ2-7	TRBD2	TGTGCCAGCAGTTGGGAAGCGGGAGTCTACGAGCAGTACTTC	CASSWEAGVYEQYF
.	TRBV27	TRBJ2-3	TRBD2	TGTGCCAGCAGTTCCACCATAGCGGGGGTGCCCACAGATACGCAGTATTTT	CASSSTIAGVPTDTQYF
.	TRBV9	TRBJ1-1	.	TGTGCCAGCAGTAGGGGGGGCACTGAAGCTTTCTTT	CASSRGGTEAFF
.	TRBV7-2	TRBJ2-7	.	TGTGCCAGCAGCTTACTATCGGGCGCGGACGAGCAGTACTTC	CASSLLSGADEQYF
.	TRBV11-2	TRBJ2-5	.	TGTGCCAGCAGCATCCCAGACAGGACCCAGTACTTC	CASSIPDRTQYF
many	TRBV9	TRBJ2-1	.	TGTGCCAGCAGTATGTTTCCGGGGACCTACAATGAGCAGTTCTTC	CASSMFPGTYNEQFF
.	TRBV5-6	TRBJ2-7	.	TGTGCCAGCAGCTCTTCTGACTACGAGCAGTACTTC	CASSSSDYEQYF